This T cell receptor (beta chain) was retrieved from a study of blood T cell repertoires in COVID-19. On the study more broadly: Material from acute and convalescent COVID-19 was sourced from the United States, Italy and Spain.

Here immunoSEQ multiplex PCR was the method, and the copy in TCRdb shows in-frame clones only, minus some. Seen here are more than 110,000 clones, around 87% observed once, and the top ten hold about 5.8%. Germline values: CDR1 SEHNR, CDR2 FQNEAQ (reference sequence). The CDR3 has 12 residues. Trimming removed 5 bases at V and 0 bases at J, with 3 bases between. Sequenced material: peripheral blood. This rearrangement joins TRBV7-9 to TRBJ2-3; D remains unclear. The sequence came from a human donor in a cohort sampled during active COVID-19. The CDR3: CASSLSTDTQYF. DNA of the CDR3: TGTGCCAGCAGCCTCAGCACAGATACGCAGTATTTT.